This TCR beta chain was sequenced in a study of radiotherapy plus CTLA-4 blockade in lung cancer. This CDR3 has 14 residues. Germline CDR1 MNHEY, CDR2 SVGAGI. Trimming removed 2 bases from V and 7 bases from J, with 11 bases in between. Clones were read by immunoSEQ multiplex PCR, and TCRdb kept only the in-frame ones, dropping some. The sample lists tens of thousands of clones, 70% to 80% seen once, with roughly 11% in the top ten. Ipilimumab CTLA-4 blockade and focal radiation were given to patients with chemo-refractory metastatic non-small-cell lung cancer. The TCR was taken from a human donor with non-small cell lung cancer who had stable disease on radiotherapy plus ipilimumab. The material sequenced was peripheral blood, taken from a patient treated with radiotherapy plus ipilimumab. The chain is built from TRBV6-5 and TRBJ2-2; D is tentatively TRBD1 or TRBD2 (6 bases each). CDR3 loop: CASSYTGALGELFF. CDR3 DNA: TGTGCCAGCAGTTACACGGGGGCCCTCGGGGAGCTGTTTTTT.